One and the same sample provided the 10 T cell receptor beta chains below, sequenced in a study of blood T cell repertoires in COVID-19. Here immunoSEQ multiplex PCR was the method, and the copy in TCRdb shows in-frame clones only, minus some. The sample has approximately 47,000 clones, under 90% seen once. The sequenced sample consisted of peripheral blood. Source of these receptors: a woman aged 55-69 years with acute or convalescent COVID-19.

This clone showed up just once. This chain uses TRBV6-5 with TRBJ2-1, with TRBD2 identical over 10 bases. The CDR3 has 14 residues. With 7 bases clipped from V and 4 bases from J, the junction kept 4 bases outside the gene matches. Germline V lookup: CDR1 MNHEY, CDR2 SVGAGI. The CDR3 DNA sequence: TGTGCCAGCACCGGGACTAGCGATTACAATGAGCAGTTCTTC. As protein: CASTGTSDYNEQFF.

CDR3 amino acids: CASSERREADTQYF. CDR3 DNA: TGCGCCAGCAGCGAAAGGCGGGAGGCAGATACGCAGTATTTT. The chain links TRBV4-3 to TRBJ2-3; TRBD2 aligns across 8 bases. Trimming at V came to 5 bases and at J to 4 bases, leaving 5 bases not matched to a gene. The CDR3 length is 14 residues. Germline CDR1 and CDR2: LGHNA and YSLEER.

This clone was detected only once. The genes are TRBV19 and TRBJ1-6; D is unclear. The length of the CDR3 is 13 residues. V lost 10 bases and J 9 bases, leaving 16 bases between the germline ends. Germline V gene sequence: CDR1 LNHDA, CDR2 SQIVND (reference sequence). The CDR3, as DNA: TGTGCCACCAGACCCGAGGGATTTTCACCCCTCCACTTT. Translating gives CATRPEGFSPLHF. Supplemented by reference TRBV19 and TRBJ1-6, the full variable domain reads DGGITQSPKYLFRKEGQNVTLSCEQNLNHDAMYWYRQDPGQGLRLIYYSQIVNDFQKGDIAEGYSVSREKKESFPLTVTSAQKNPTAFYLCATRPEGFSPLHFGNGTRLTVT.

This chain's CDR3 is CASSPNRFSGANVLTF. In DNA, the CDR3 is TGTGCCAGCAGCCCCAACAGGTTCTCTGGGGCCAACGTCCTGACTTTC. This chain links TRBV5-4 with TRBJ2-6; D possibly corresponds to TRBD1 (5 bases). Trimming removed 4 bases at V and 0 bases at J, with 11 bases between. The CDR3 extends over 16 amino acids. Germline CDR1 and CDR2: SGHNT and YYREEE (reference sequence).

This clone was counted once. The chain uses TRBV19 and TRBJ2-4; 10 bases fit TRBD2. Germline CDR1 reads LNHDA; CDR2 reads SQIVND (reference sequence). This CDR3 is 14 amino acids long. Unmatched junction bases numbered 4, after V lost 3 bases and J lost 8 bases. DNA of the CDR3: TGTGCCAGTAGTATGGCTAGCGGGAGAGACATTCAGTACTTC. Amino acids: CASSMASGRDIQYF.

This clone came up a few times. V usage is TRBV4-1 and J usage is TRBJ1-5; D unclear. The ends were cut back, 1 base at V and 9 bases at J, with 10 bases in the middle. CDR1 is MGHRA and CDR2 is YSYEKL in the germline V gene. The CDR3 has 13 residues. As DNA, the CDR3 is TGCGCCAGCAGCCAAGTACAAGCGGCGCCCCAGCATTTT. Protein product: CASSQVQAAPQHF.

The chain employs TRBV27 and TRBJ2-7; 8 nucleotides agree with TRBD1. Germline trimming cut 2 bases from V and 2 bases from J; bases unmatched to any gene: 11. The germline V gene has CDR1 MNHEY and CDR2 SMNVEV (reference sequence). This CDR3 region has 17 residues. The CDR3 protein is CASSLPLGDRGAYEQYF. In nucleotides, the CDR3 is TGTGCCAGCAGTTTACCGCTGGGAGACAGGGGAGCCTACGAGCAGTACTTC.

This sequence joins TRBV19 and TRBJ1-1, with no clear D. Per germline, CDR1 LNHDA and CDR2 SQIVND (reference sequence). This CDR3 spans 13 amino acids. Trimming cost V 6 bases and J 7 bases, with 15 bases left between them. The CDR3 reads CASSAPQADEAFF. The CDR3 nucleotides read TGTGCCAGTAGCGCGCCCCAAGCCGATGAAGCTTTCTTT.

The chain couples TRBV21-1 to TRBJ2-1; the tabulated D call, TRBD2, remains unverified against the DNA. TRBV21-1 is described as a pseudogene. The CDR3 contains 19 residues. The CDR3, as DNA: TGTGCCAGCAGCAAACTAACTAGCGGGAGGAATAGCTCCTACAATGAGCAGTTCTTC. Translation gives CASSKLTSGRNSSYNEQFF.

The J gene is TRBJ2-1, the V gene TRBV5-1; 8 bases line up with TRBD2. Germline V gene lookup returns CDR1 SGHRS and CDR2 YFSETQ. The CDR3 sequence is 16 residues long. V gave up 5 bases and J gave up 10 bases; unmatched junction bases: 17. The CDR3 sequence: CASRMNSGTSPREQFF. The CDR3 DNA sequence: TGCGCCAGCAGGATGAACTCCGGGACTAGTCCTAGGGAGCAGTTCTTC.